This entry is about one TCR beta chain. Antigen: not known. The CDR3 has 16 amino acids. Germline lookup yields CDR1 SGHRS and CDR2 YFSETQ. The V end lost 1 base, the J end lost 0 bases, and 11 bases lay between the germline ends. The study recruited healthy Caucasian donors from Russia who were aged about 6 to 90. The data stem from a study of blood T cells in healthy people across ages. Whole-study results and caveats: Higher diversity and more naive CD4+ cells were features of long-lived donors, compared to aged donors.

A second PCR of 7 to 11 cycles used a sample-barcoded 5' primer and a J-beta primer mix. TCRdb re-derived calls from the 5' RACE reads in MiXCR, one entry per CDR3 protein. The sample carries 700,000 to 850,000 distinct CDR3 sequences, around 34% recorded once. The chain joins TRBV5-1 to TRBJ2-1; perhaps TRBD2 as D (6 bases). The sequencing sample was made of blood. This TCR was sampled from a man in his late teens or twenties in good health. The CDR3 DNA follows: TGCGCCAGCAGCTTGTACGGGGGAGACTCCTACAATGAGCAGTTCTTC. Translating it yields CASSLYGGDSYNEQFF.